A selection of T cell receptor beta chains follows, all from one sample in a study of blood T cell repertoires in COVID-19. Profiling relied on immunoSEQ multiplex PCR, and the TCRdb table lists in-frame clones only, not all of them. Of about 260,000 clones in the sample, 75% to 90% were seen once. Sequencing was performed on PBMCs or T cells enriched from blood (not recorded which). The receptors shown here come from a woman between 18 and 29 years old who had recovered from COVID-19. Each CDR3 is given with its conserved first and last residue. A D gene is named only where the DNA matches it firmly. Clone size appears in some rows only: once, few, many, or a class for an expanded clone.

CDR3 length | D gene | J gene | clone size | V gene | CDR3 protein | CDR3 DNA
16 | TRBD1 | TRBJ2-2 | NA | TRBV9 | CASSVGRQGAQGELFF | TGTGCCAGCAGCGTCGGGAGACAGGGGGCTCAGGGGGAGCTGTTTTTT
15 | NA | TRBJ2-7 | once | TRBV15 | CATSRVTRGAYEQYF | TGTGCCACCAGCAGAGTGACCAGGGGAGCCTACGAGCAGTACTTC
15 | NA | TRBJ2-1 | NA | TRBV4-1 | CASSQASSNYNEQFF | TGCGCCAGCAGCCAAGCTTCAAGCAATTACAATGAGCAGTTCTTC
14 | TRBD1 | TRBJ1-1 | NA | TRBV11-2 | CASSTPGTDQQAFF | TGTGCCAGCAGCACCCCCGGGACAGACCAACAAGCTTTCTTT
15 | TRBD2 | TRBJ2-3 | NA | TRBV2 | CASRLASGGTDTQYF | TGTGCCAGCAGGCTGGCTAGCGGGGGCACAGATACGCAGTATTTT
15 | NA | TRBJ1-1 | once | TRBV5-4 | CASSPLKGQNTEAFF | TGTGCCAGCAGTCCGCTGAAGGGACAGAACACTGAAGCTTTCTTT
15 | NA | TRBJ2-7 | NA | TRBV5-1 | CASSLYGTPSYEQYF | TGCGCCAGCAGCTTGTATGGGACTCCATCTTACGAGCAGTACTTC
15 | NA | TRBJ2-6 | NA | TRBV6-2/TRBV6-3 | CASSHRDSGANVLTF | TGTGCCAGCAGCCACAGGGATTCTGGGGCCAACGTCCTGACTTTC
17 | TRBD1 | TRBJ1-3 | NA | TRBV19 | CASSTNRGDVSGNTIYF | TGTGCCAGTAGTACGAACAGGGGGGATGTCTCTGGAAACACCATATATTTT
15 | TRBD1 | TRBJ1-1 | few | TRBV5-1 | CASSPRDRGRSEAFF | TGCGCCAGCAGCCCTAGGGACAGGGGAAGGAGTGAAGCTTTCTTT
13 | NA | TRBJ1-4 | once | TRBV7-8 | CASRGAANEKLFF | TGTGCCAGTAGGGGTGCAGCTAATGAAAAACTGTTTTTT
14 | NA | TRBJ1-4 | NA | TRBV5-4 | CASSNFADNEKLFF | TGTGCCAGCAGCAACTTCGCGGATAATGAAAAACTGTTTTTT
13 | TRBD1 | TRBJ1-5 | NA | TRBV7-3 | CASSLDRDQPQHF | TGTGCCAGCAGCTTAGACAGGGATCAGCCCCAGCATTTT
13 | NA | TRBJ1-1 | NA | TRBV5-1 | CASSQFGNTEAFF | TGCGCCAGCAGTCAATTCGGGAACACTGAAGCTTTCTTT